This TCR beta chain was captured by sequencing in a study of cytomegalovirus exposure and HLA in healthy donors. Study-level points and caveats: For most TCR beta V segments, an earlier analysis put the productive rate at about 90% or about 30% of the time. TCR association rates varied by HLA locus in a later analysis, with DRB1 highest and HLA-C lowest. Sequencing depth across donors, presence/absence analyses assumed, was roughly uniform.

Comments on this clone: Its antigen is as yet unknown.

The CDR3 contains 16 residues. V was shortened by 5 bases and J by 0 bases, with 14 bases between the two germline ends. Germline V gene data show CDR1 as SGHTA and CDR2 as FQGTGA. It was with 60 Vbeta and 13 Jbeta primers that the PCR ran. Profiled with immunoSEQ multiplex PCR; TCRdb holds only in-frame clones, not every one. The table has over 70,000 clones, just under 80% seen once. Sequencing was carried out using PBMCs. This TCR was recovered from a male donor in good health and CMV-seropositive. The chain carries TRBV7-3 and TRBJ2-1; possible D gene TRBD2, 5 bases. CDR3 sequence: CASSPTRDSSYNEQFF. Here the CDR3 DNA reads TGTGCCAGCAGCCCGACACGGGATTCCTCCTACAATGAGCAGTTCTTC.